These 8 T cell receptor beta chains came from one sample sequenced in a study of cytomegalovirus exposure and HLA in healthy donors. Use of 60 Vbeta and 13 Jbeta primers characterized the PCR. Libraries were prepared by immunoSEQ multiplex PCR; TCRdb keeps only in-frame clonotypes and omits some of them. This sample contains 100,000 to 150,000 clones. The material sequenced was PBMCs. These receptor sequences come from a man aged 35-49 years in good health and CMV-seronegative.

The CDR3 coding sequence is TGTGCCAGCAGTGCCAGGGAACTGAACTATGGCTACACCTTC. It is translated as CASSARELNYGYTF. The V call is TRBV6-1, the J call TRBJ1-2, with a possible D match to TRBD1 (5 bases). The V end was cut by 4 bases, the J end by 2 bases, with 11 bases between. The CDR3 length is 14 residues. Germline V CDR1 and CDR2: MNHNS, SASEGT.

The genes are TRBV5-8 and TRBJ2-1; 8 bases are shared with TRBD2. Losses at the gene ends were 3 bases for V and 4 bases for J; bases not matched to a gene: 6. Per the germline V gene, CDR1 is SGHTS and CDR2 is YDEGEE. CDR3 size: 15 residues. Here the CDR3 reads CASSSSGSVYNEQFF. CDR3 in DNA: TGTGCCAGCAGCTCCAGCGGGAGCGTTTACAATGAGCAGTTCTTC.

The chain carries TRBV7-9 and TRBJ2-5; no reliable D call. The germline gives CDR1 SEHNR, CDR2 FQNEAQ (reference sequence). CDR3 length: 12 residues. V lost 5 bases to trimming and J lost 5 bases, with 9 bases between them. CDR3 amino acids: CASSLYAETQYF. As DNA, the CDR3 is TGTGCCAGCAGCCTATATGCGGAGACCCAGTACTTC.

V usage is TRBV10-3 and J usage is TRBJ2-1, with 7 bases fitting TRBD2. The CDR3 extends over 15 amino acids. Trimming removed 10 bases from V and 8 bases from J; junction bases left unmatched: 17. Germline V gene data show CDR1 as ENHRY and CDR2 as SYGVKD. As DNA, the CDR3 is TGTGCCACCCTAAGCGGGGCTCCCGCGGGCGATGAGCAGTTCTTC. Its protein is CATLSGAPAGDEQFF.

The rearrangement links TRBV7-9 to TRBJ1-1; TRBD1 agrees at 8 bases. The V and J ends lost 5 bases and 1 base, in that order; junction bases with no gene match: 6. The germline CDR1 and CDR2 sequences are SEHNR and FQNEAQ (reference sequence). The CDR3 contains 15 residues. The CDR3 region is CASSPRTGRNTEAFF. The CDR3, as DNA: TGTGCCAGCAGCCCCAGGACAGGGAGGAACACTGAAGCTTTCTTT.

V is TRBV6-6 and J is TRBJ1-2; D is ambiguous. The CDR3 loop spans 10 amino acids. Germline assignment: CDR1 MNHNY and CDR2 SVGAGI (reference sequence). Trimming removed 11 bases from V and 8 bases from J, with 12 bases in between. The CDR3 sequence is CAASGLGYTF. CDR3 nucleotides: TGTGCCGCGTCGGGTCTGGGCTACACCTTC.

The V and J genes are TRBV7-8 and TRBJ2-1; no clear D gene. V was shortened by 4 bases and J by 6 bases, with 10 bases between the two germline ends. CDR1 is SGHVS and CDR2 is FQNEAQ in the germline V gene. There are 13 residues in the CDR3. Here the CDR3 reads CASSSYPGNEQFF. The CDR3 nucleotides are TGTGCCAGCAGCTCTTATCCGGGCAATGAGCAGTTCTTC.

The CDR3 sequence is CASSDGLRSYEQYF. In DNA form, the CDR3 reads TGTGCCAGTAGTGACGGACTGCGGTCCTACGAGCAGTACTTC. This chain joins TRBV19 and TRBJ2-7, with D possibly TRBD2 on 5 matching bases. V was cut by 5 bases and J by 1 base, with 12 bases left in between. Germline lookup yields CDR1 LNHDA and CDR2 SQIVND (reference sequence). The CDR3 sequence is 14 residues long.